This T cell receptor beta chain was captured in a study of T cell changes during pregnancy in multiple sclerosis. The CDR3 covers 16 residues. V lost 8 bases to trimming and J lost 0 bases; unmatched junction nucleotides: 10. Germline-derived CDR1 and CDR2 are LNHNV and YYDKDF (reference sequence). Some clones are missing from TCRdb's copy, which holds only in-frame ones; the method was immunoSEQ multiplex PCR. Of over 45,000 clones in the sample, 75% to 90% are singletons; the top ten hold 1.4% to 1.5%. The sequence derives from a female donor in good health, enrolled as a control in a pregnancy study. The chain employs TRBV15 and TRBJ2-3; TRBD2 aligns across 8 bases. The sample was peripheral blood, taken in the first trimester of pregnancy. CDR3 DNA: TGTGCCACCGCCAGTCAGAGCGGGGGTAGCACAGATACGCAGTATTTT. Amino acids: CATASQSGGSTDTQYF.